This T cell receptor (beta chain) is drawn from a study of cytomegalovirus exposure and HLA in healthy donors. Whole-study findings and limits: At a 0.05 false discovery rate, a later analysis found approximately 17,000 TCR beta sequences to be associated with HLA alleles. The classifier, whose performance was assessed in both the original and validation cohorts, reportedly diagnosed cytomegalovirus status with high specificity and sensitivity. As a later analysis showed, a missense DCLRE1C variant was linked to trimming of TCR beta V- and J-genes.

This CDR3 has 14 residues. Germline values: CDR1 SNHLY, CDR2 FYNNEI. Trimming at V came to 5 bases and at J to 10 bases, leaving 8 bases not matched to a gene. The PCR employed 60 Vbeta primers together with 13 Jbeta primers. Profiling relied on immunoSEQ multiplex PCR, and the TCRdb table lists in-frame clones only, not all of them. Found here are more than 95,000 clones, around 80% of them singletons; the top ten hold 9.5% to 13%. As concerns this clone: The antigen is undetermined.

The TCR was taken from a man aged 25-40 years in good health and CMV-seropositive. Sample: PBMCs. The chain uses TRBV2 and TRBJ1-4; 9 bases match TRBD1. The CDR3: CASSSTGGGLKLFF. As DNA, the CDR3 is TGTGCCAGCAGTTCAACAGGGGGCGGGCTAAAACTGTTTTTT.